The 5 T cell receptor beta chains below come from one sample, sequenced in a study of blood T cell repertoires in COVID-19. Profiled with immunoSEQ multiplex PCR; TCRdb holds only in-frame clones, not every one. The profile shows about 270,000 clones, approximately 81% of them singletons. Sequencing used peripheral blood. Receptors were obtained from an older woman with active or convalescent COVID-19.

The rearrangement uses TRBV7-2 and TRBJ1-6; D might be TRBD1 (5 bases). This CDR3 region has 15 residues. Germline CDR1 reads SGHTA; CDR2 reads FQGNSA. Between the trimmed V and J ends, which lost 1 base and 7 bases, there was a span of 11 bases. As DNA, the CDR3 is TGTGCCAGCAGCTTAGAGGGGCTTCTGAATTCACCCCTCCACTTT. This encodes CASSLEGLLNSPLHF.

The rearrangement joins TRBV7-3 to TRBJ1-5, with D possibly matching TRBD1 (6 bases). The CDR3 totals 15 residues. V dropped 5 bases and J dropped 0 bases, with 11 bases sitting between them. Germline lookup yields CDR1 SGHTA and CDR2 FQGTGA. The CDR3 nucleotides are TGTGCCAGCAGCATTGGACAGCATAGCAATCAGCCCCAGCATTTT. Encoded protein: CASSIGQHSNQPQHF.

This clone was found once. The rearrangement links TRBV10-3 to TRBJ1-2; 9 bases are a match to TRBD1. CDR3 length equals 13 residues. In germline, CDR1 is ENHRY, CDR2 SYGVKD. Trimming removed 4 bases from V and 7 bases from J; junction bases left unmatched: 4. In nucleotides, the CDR3 is TGTGCCATCAGTGCCGGGACAGGGAGTGGCTACACCTTC. It specifies CAISAGTGSGYTF.

V and J are TRBV2 and TRBJ2-3, with 8 bases lining up with TRBD2. V trimming: 2 bases; J trimming: 8 bases; junction bases outside the gene matches: 15. Germline V gene lookup returns CDR1 SNHLY and CDR2 FYNNEI. The CDR3 is made up of 17 amino acids. The CDR3 nucleotides read TGTGCCAGCAGTGAACAACTTAGCGGGACAACTGGGGGTACGCAGTATTTT. Encoded protein: CASSEQLSGTTGGTQYF.

CDR3 sequence reads: CASSTQGGQETQYF. DNA for the CDR3: TGTGCCAGCAGCACTCAGGGAGGCCAAGAGACCCAGTACTTC. The chain is built from TRBV11-2 and TRBJ2-5; TRBD2 is a possible D gene (6 bases). V dropped 5 bases and J dropped 1 base, with 11 bases sitting between them. The CDR3 totals 14 residues. Germline CDR1 and CDR2: SGHAT and FQNNGV.